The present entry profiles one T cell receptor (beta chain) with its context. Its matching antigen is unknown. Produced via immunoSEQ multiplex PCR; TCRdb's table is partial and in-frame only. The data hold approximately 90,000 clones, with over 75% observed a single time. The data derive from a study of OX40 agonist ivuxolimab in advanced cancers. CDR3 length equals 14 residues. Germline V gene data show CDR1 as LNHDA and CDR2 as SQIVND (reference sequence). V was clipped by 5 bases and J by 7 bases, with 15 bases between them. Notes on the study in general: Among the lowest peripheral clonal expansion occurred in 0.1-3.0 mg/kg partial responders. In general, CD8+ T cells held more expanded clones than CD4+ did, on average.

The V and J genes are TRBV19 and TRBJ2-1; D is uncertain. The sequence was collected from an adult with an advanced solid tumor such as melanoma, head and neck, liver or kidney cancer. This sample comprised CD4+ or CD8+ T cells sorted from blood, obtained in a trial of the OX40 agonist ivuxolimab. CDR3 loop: CASSFKRRDNEQFF. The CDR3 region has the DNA TGTGCCAGTAGTTTCAAACGTAGGGATAATGAGCAGTTCTTC. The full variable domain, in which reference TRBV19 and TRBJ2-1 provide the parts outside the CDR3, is DGGITQSPKYLFRKEGQNVTLSCEQNLNHDAMYWYRQDPGQGLRLIYYSQIVNDFQKGDIAEGYSVSREKKESFPLTVTSAQKNPTAFYLCASSFKRRDNEQFFGPGTRLTVL.